The rows below give T cell receptor beta chains drawn from one sample of a study of siplizumab effects on memory and regulatory T cells. Sequenced by immunoSEQ multiplex PCR; TCRdb stores in-frame clones only, minus some. The sample contains over 60,000 clones, 91% of which appear only once. The sequenced material came from CD8+ T cells sorted from blood. The receptors derive from a human donor in good health. Both conserved end residues are part of each CDR3. A D gene is named only where the DNA matches it firmly. Size tells how often a clone was seen (once, few, many) or the class of an expanded clone, and some rows leave it out.

cdr3_nt	cdr3_aa	d_call	clone_size	v_call	j_call
TGTGCCAGCAGCCCCTCACTCGGGACTAGGCCTGACAATGAGCAGTTCTTC	CASSPSLGTRPDNEQFF	TRBD2	NA	TRBV11-1	TRBJ2-1
TGTGCCAGTAGTCCCCCGGGGACAGTAAATGAGCAGTTCTTC	CASSPPGTVNEQFF	TRBD1	NA	TRBV19	TRBJ2-1
TGTGCCAGACCGGGACAGGGGGGAGAGCAGTACTTC	CARPGQGGEQYF	TRBD1	once	TRBV6-5	TRBJ2-7
TGCAGCGTTGTTGGGTTTGAGCAGTTCTTC	CSVVGFEQFF	NA	NA	TRBV29-1	TRBJ2-1
TGTGCCAGCAGCCAGCCCGGGACTAGCGGGAGGGGGCCCTACAATGAGCAGTTCTTC	CASSQPGTSGRGPYNEQFF	TRBD2	once	TRBV14	TRBJ2-1
TGTGCCAGCAGCCCCGGGACATCAAACACTGAAGCTTTCTTT	CASSPGTSNTEAFF	NA	NA	TRBV9	TRBJ1-1
TGTGCCAGCAGCCTGGGACCGGGGGACACTGAAGCTTTCTTT	CASSLGPGDTEAFF	NA	NA	TRBV5-4	TRBJ1-1
TGTGCCAGCAGCTTCGCCGGGAGAGGAGAGACCCAGTACTTC	CASSFAGRGETQYF	NA	NA	TRBV5-6	TRBJ2-5
TGTGCCAGCAGCTTGGCGGGTGAGCAGTACTTC	CASSLAGEQYF	NA	NA	TRBV5-6	TRBJ2-7
TGTGCCAGCAGTTACTCGTCTCCAGAGTCGCGGGAGCAGTACTTC	CASSYSSPESREQYF	NA	NA	TRBV6-5	TRBJ2-7
TGTGCCAGCAGTTACTCGGTCACAGGGTATGGCTACACCTTC	CASSYSVTGYGYTF	NA	NA	TRBV6-5	TRBJ1-2
TGTGCCAGCAGCTTGGAAGGGACAGCGGGCTACGAGCAGTACTTC	CASSLEGTAGYEQYF	NA	NA	TRBV5-6	TRBJ2-7
TGTGCCAGCAGTTTACGGTCTTCGGGCGGTGACCCGTACATCGAGCAGTTCTTC	CASSLRSSGGDPYIEQFF	NA	NA	TRBV27	TRBJ2-1
TGTGCCATCAGGCCCGGGCCTCGGAACACCGGGGAGCTGTTTTTT	CAIRPGPRNTGELFF	NA	NA	TRBV10-3	TRBJ2-2
TGTGCCAGCAGTTACGGGGAAAGCTACGAGCAGTACTTC	CASSYGESYEQYF	NA	NA	TRBV6-5	TRBJ2-7
TGTGCCAGCAGTGAACCCTCAGAAACCTACGAGCAGTACTTC	CASSEPSETYEQYF	NA	NA	TRBV25-1	TRBJ2-7
TGTGCCAGCAGCTTAGGGATGGAGTTCCCCTACAATGAGCAGTTCTTC	CASSLGMEFPYNEQFF	NA	NA	TRBV11-3	TRBJ2-1
TGTGCCAGCACCTCCTACGAGCAGTACTTC	CASTSYEQYF	NA	NA	TRBV7-2	TRBJ2-7
TGTGCCACCCTACAGGGGACAAATCAGCCCCAGCATTTT	CATLQGTNQPQHF	TRBD1	NA	TRBV10-3	TRBJ1-5
TGCAGCGTTTCAGGGGGCTCTGAAGCTTTCTTT	CSVSGGSEAFF	TRBD1	NA	TRBV29-1	TRBJ1-1
TGTGCCAGCAGTGAAAGGAGCTCCTATAATTCACCCCTCCACTTT	CASSERSSYNSPLHF	NA	NA	TRBV27	TRBJ1-6
TGTGCCAGCAGCCGCGACAGCAGCTATGGCTACACCTTC	CASSRDSSYGYTF	NA	few	TRBV7-6	TRBJ1-2
TGTGCCACCACCGGGAGTTACCAAGAGACCCAGTACTTC	CATTGSYQETQYF	NA	NA	TRBV10-3	TRBJ2-5
TGTGCCAGCAGCTTAACGGCGCTTAGCACGGTCTACAATGAGCAGTTCTTC	CASSLTALSTVYNEQFF	NA	NA	TRBV7-3	TRBJ2-1
TGTGCCAGCAGCCGGGGGCCCCCCTACTATGGCTACACCTTC	CASSRGPPYYGYTF	NA	once	TRBV14	TRBJ1-2
TGCGCCAGCAGCCAAGGAGACGGCTACGAGCAGTACTTC	CASSQGDGYEQYF	NA	NA	TRBV4-1	TRBJ2-7
TGTGCCGCAGGGCAGGGTCAGCCCCAGCATTTT	CAAGQGQPQHF	NA	NA	TRBV19	TRBJ1-5
TGCGCCAGCAGCTTGATGGAGGATGTCTCCTACAATGAGCAGTTCTTC	CASSLMEDVSYNEQFF	NA	NA	TRBV5-1	TRBJ2-1
TGCGCCAGCAGCCAAGGGGCCGCGGTTGGTGCCTCCTACGAGCAGTACTTC	CASSQGAAVGASYEQYF	NA	NA	TRBV4-1	TRBJ2-7
TGTGCCAGCAGCTTAGCGTCCAGGGGACGGGCTCAGCCCCAGCATTTT	CASSLASRGRAQPQHF	NA	NA	TRBV7-9	TRBJ1-5
TGTGCCAGCAGCTTAGGTCTAGCGGGGGTCTACAATGAGCAGTTCTTC	CASSLGLAGVYNEQFF	TRBD2	NA	TRBV7-6	TRBJ2-1
TGCGCCAGCAGCCAAGACATCTCCTGGGGCTATGGCTACACCTTC	CASSQDISWGYGYTF	NA	NA	TRBV4-1	TRBJ1-2
TGTGCCAGCAGTTACGATGGGGCTGGTTACGAGCAGTACTTC	CASSYDGAGYEQYF	NA	NA	TRBV6-6	TRBJ2-7
TGTGCCAGCAGTTCCACGGGGAATAATAATGAAAAACTGTTTTTT	CASSSTGNNNEKLFF	NA	NA	TRBV9	TRBJ1-4
TGTGCCAGTAGTTTCGGCGGGGGGGGCCAAGAGACCCAGTACTTC	CASSFGGGGQETQYF	TRBD2	NA	TRBV19	TRBJ2-5
TGTGCCAGCAGCTTAGATGGGACTAGCGTCTCATACGAGCAGTACTTC	CASSLDGTSVSYEQYF	TRBD2	NA	TRBV11-2	TRBJ2-7
TGTGCTAGTGGTTTACCGCTAGCGGGAGGCTCCTACAATGAGCAGTTCTTC	CASGLPLAGGSYNEQFF	TRBD2	once	TRBV12-5	TRBJ2-1
TGTGCCAGCAGCTTAACCGGGACAGGACATTATGGCTACACCTTC	CASSLTGTGHYGYTF	TRBD1	NA	TRBV7-9	TRBJ1-2
TGTGCCAGTAGTCAGGGAATGAACACTGAAGCTTTCTTT	CASSQGMNTEAFF	NA	NA	TRBV19	TRBJ1-1
TGTGCCAGCAGCTTTTACAGGGCGAGCAATCAGCCCCAGCATTTT	CASSFYRASNQPQHF	NA	NA	TRBV5-6	TRBJ1-5
TGTGCCAGCGGATCTTTAGGGACTAGCGCGAACACCGGGGAGCTGTTTTTT	CASGSLGTSANTGELFF	TRBD2	NA	TRBV7-8	TRBJ2-2
TGTGCCAGCAGCGTATTCGGGGATAGCTCCTACGAGCAGTACTTC	CASSVFGDSSYEQYF	NA	NA	TRBV4-2	TRBJ2-7
TGTGCCACCAGCAGACTAATGGGGCCTGAAGCTTTCTTT	CATSRLMGPEAFF	NA	NA	TRBV15	TRBJ1-1
TGTGCCAGCAGCGGGATGGGACAGGGGGAGAGTAACTATGGCTACACCTTC	CASSGMGQGESNYGYTF	TRBD1	NA	TRBV9	TRBJ1-2
TGCGCCAGCAGCTTGTTGTGGGCGGTGGCCGCCACGGATACGCAGTATTTT	CASSLLWAVAATDTQYF	NA	NA	TRBV5-1	TRBJ2-3
TGCGCCAGCAGCCAAGATTCGACCGGCGGCAGCTCCTACGAGCAGTACTTC	CASSQDSTGGSSYEQYF	NA	once	TRBV4-1	TRBJ2-7
TGTGCCAGCAGTTCCCCTTTGCGGCGGGACAGCACCTATACGCAGTATTTT	CASSSPLRRDSTYTQYF	NA	NA	TRBV2	TRBJ2-3
TGTGCCAGCAGTGACGGCGTGTTGAATGAGCAGTTCTTC	CASSDGVLNEQFF	NA	NA	TRBV6-4	TRBJ2-1
TGTGCCAGTAGTTCAATTACAGGGGCCTCTGGAAACACCATATATTTT	CASSSITGASGNTIYF	TRBD1	NA	TRBV19	TRBJ1-3
TGTGCCAGCAGCTCCGGGTTTCGCTGGGACGAAGCTTTCTTT	CASSSGFRWDEAFF	NA	few	TRBV7-2	TRBJ1-1
TGTGCCAGTAGTCCTGGGACTATATTTTACAATGAGCAGTTCTTC	CASSPGTIFYNEQFF	TRBD2	NA	TRBV19	TRBJ2-1
TGTGCCAGCAGACTAGCGGGGGACAATGAGCAGTTCTTC	CASRLAGDNEQFF	TRBD2	NA	TRBV6-6	TRBJ2-1
TGTGCCAGCAGCTTAGGTGGACAAATGAACACTGAAGCTTTCTTT	CASSLGGQMNTEAFF	NA	NA	TRBV7-2	TRBJ1-1